This TCR beta chain was observed in a study of control samples from healthy donors and cancer patients. Using immunoSEQ multiplex PCR, the repertoire was profiled, and TCRdb retains in-frame clones only, with some absent. In the table there are tens of thousands of clones, less than 90% of which are singletons. The CDR3 length is 14 residues. Trimming cost V 7 bases and J 6 bases; bases outside gene matches: 6. Germline CDR1 and CDR2: MNHEY and SVGAGI. The sequence came from a woman aged 55-70 years in good health. What was sequenced was blood. V gene TRBV6-5 combines with J gene TRBJ1-6; TRBD1 matches at 7 bases. CDR3 amino acids: CASMTTGRNSPLHF. For the CDR3, the DNA is TGTGCCAGCATGACGACAGGGCGTAATTCACCCCTCCACTTT.